This T cell receptor beta chain was documented in a study of beta chain features in type 1 diabetes (dated by TCRdb to 2016 to 2018). In the study overall: No differences in mean age, gender distribution, total cell number or subset yield were found between patients and healthy donors. A total of under 120,000,000 sorted cells were examined across all samples, and RNA yield correlated strongly with the number of cells per subset. In the study, TCRB repertoires of sorted circulating CD4+ T cell subsets from recently diagnosed type 1 diabetes patients were compared with those of matched healthy donors. Naive and central memory subsets were obtained from all 30 or so donors, but regulatory and stem cell-like memory subsets were isolated from only 8 patients and roughly eight healthy donors. The paper's findings and limits, for the study overall: Naive, central memory and regulatory TCRB repertoires appeared to be more alike among patients than among healthy donors. Because the HLA sub-analyses included only small numbers of individuals, any influence of HLA type on TCRB rearrangement was left unresolved. A moderate but significant shortening of TCRB CDR3 length was observed in type 1 diabetes patients in all four CD4+ subsets. Shorter templates might be favored by PCR, yet because patient and control samples were amplified and corrected together, any such skew would affect both groups equally. Because cDNA was sequenced instead of genomic DNA, activated cells with high expression could be over-represented, although the groups did not differ in activation or CD3 levels. Fewer insertions and more nucleotide deletions at VDJ recombination sites were observed in patients with type 1 diabetes, implying thymic rearrangement abnormalities.

From each donor, a single peripheral blood sample of 100 to 150 mL on average was drawn into heparinised tubes. A BD FACSAria II and a panel including CD45RO, CCR7, CD25, CD127, CD95 and CD27 were used to sort naive, central memory, regulatory and stem cell-like memory CD4+ T cells. A purity above 95% was achieved for all sorted populations. PBMCs were separated immediately by Lymphoprep density gradient centrifugation and were stained directly, without being cultured. To minimize batch effects, samples were stained and sorted in pairs, one healthy donor with one patient per experiment. A note on this clone: Its cognate antigen has yet to be identified. No base qualities exist here, and no much larger clone lies one base off it.

All of the isolated RNA was reverse transcribed with the High Capacity cDNA Reverse Transcription Kit, so expressed TCRB transcripts were sequenced. Naive, central memory and regulatory T cell samples underwent deep immunoSEQ sequencing, averaging around 4 million total reads per sample. After sorted cells were lysed in RLT buffer, RNA was extracted with DNase-treated RNeasy Micro or Mini kits, with the choice depending on cell number. To prevent cross-contamination, every cell subset was processed on its own, while patient and healthy donor samples were processed together. TCRB sequences were amplified from cDNA with the immunoSEQ multiplex PCR, producing 87-bp fragments spanning the CDR3 region. The amplicons were sequenced using the Illumina HiSeq platform. Per the original workflow: Synthetic template baselines were used to correct PCR bias computationally, reads within Hamming distance 2 were collapsed, and singletons that could not be merged were discarded. Reads were aligned against IMGT to assign V, D and J genes, CDR3 length and insertions or deletions at six rearrangement sites. Clonotype counts were normalized to sorted cell number within each subset before computing true diversity and Gini coefficients with the tcR R package. The overlap coefficient, calculated on TCRB nucleotide sequences, was used to quantify repertoire sharing. Out-of-frame TCRB sequences from naive cells were analyzed to stand in for the pre-selection repertoire. The table was pulled from immuneACCESS by TCRdb, which kept in-frame rearrangements only. Such tables lose some clones; where checked, under half of the loss comes from unresolved V genes, and the rest has no known cause. V and J calls and clone size are copied from that table; D and trimming were computed from the DNA. This sample holds around 650,000 clones; over 10% were observed only once. The biggest ten clones account for more than 0.09% of the sample.

Per the germline V gene, MGHRA is the CDR1 and YSYEKL is the CDR2. The CDR3, from cysteine to phenylalanine, totals 15 residues. Only CDR3 DNA is held: 45 bases, read in frame from base 1. V is trimmed back by 4 bases and J by 2 bases, and the junction contains 3 bases that no gene match accounts for. Sample: naive CD4+ T cells from blood. Taken with the paper, the label for cell subset or site translates to: true naive CD4+ T cells. The receptor was derived from a man aged 30 to 39 with type 1 diabetes. This chain joins TRBV4-1 to TRBJ2-2; TRBD2 aligns with 8 central bases. The CDR3 in this case is CASSLTSGNTGELFF. The nucleotide sequence reads TGCGCCAGCAGCCTAACTAGCGGAAACACCGGGGAGCTGTTTTTT.